The 15 T cell receptor beta chains listed next were all sequenced from one sample in a study of T cells after yellow fever vaccination. MiXCR, run by TCRdb on the 5' RACE reads, gives a single entry per CDR3 protein. This repertoire shows about 400,000 distinct CDR3 sequences, roughly 6.1% found once; its top ten account for about 15%. The specimen was PBMCs, collected 5 days after the yellow fever booster vaccination. The receptors derive from a young man who received the YFV17D yellow fever vaccine.

The chain employs TRBV5-1 and TRBJ2-1; weak D call: TRBD2 (5 bases). This CDR3 spans 13 amino acids. V lost 7 bases, J lost 5 bases, and 13 bases lay in between. CDR1 and CDR2 (germline): SGHRS, YFSETQ. The CDR3 here is CASAAGVDNEQFF. As DNA, the CDR3 is TGCGCCAGCGCGGCCGGGGTGGACAATGAGCAGTTCTTC. Combining the CDR3 with reference TRBV5-1 and TRBJ2-1 gives the whole variable domain KAGVTQTPRYLIKTRGQQVTLSCSPISGHRSVSWYQQTPGQGLQFLFEYFSETQRNKGNFPGRFSGRQFSNSRSEMNVSTLELGDSALYLCASAAGVDNEQFFGPGTRLTVL.

This clonotype was recorded at least ten times. V gene TRBV27 combines with J gene TRBJ2-7; 9 bases line up with TRBD2. J was trimmed by 1 base and V by 2 bases; bases with no gene match: 0. Germline loops: CDR1 MNHEY, CDR2 SMNVEV (reference sequence). The length of the CDR3 is 14 residues. As DNA, the CDR3 is TGTGCCAGCAGTTTACTAGCGGGATCCTACGAGCAGTACTTC. Translated, it gives CASSLLAGSYEQYF.

The chain uses TRBV7-2 and TRBJ2-7; no firm D call. The ends were cut back, 1 base at V and 2 bases at J, with 12 bases in the middle. The CDR3 runs to 15 residues. Germline lookup yields CDR1 SGHTA and CDR2 FQGNSA. The CDR3 region is CASSLVGGQTYEQYF. The CDR3 DNA reads TGTGCCAGCAGCTTAGTCGGCGGTCAAACCTACGAGCAGTACTTC.

This clonotype was recorded at least ten times. The rearrangement links TRBV7-3 to TRBJ2-1, with D perhaps matching TRBD2 (5 bases). V lost 1 base to trimming and J lost 9 bases, with 10 bases between them. This CDR3 comprises 13 residues. Germline V gene lookup returns CDR1 SGHTA and CDR2 FQGTGA. Here the CDR3 DNA reads TGTGCCAGCAGCTTAAATCCAGAGGGTGAGCAGTTCTTC. It is translated as CASSLNPEGEQFF.

Only a few counts were recorded for this clonotype. This sequence joins TRBV9 and TRBJ1-6; no clear D. Germline V lookup: CDR1 SGDLS, CDR2 YYNGEE. V dropped 0 bases and J dropped 7 bases, with 8 bases sitting between them. The CDR3 consists of 14 residues. CDR3 loop: CASSVGAVNSPLHF. As DNA, the CDR3 is TGTGCCAGCAGCGTAGGGGCGGTAAATTCACCCCTCCACTTT.

CDR3 in amino acids: CSVEGAGTQYF. The DNA for the CDR3 is TGCAGTGTAGAGGGGGCGGGGACCCAGTACTTC. This rearrangement joins TRBV20-1 to TRBJ2-5; 7 nucleotides agree with TRBD1. CDR3 length: 11 amino acids. The V gene's germline CDR1 is DFQATT and CDR2 SNEGSKA (reference sequence). V lost 7 bases, J lost 7 bases, and 6 bases stayed unmatched.

This clonotype came up many times. CDR3 nucleotides: TGTGCCAGCAGCTTCACGGGGAATGAGCAGTTCTTC. This sequence encodes CASSFTGNEQFF. The genes are TRBV7-8 and TRBJ2-1, with a possible D match to TRBD2 (5 bases). V lost 3 bases, J lost 7 bases, and 7 bases lay in between. The CDR3 consists of 12 residues. Germline V gene data show CDR1 as SGHVS and CDR2 as FQNEAQ. Together with reference TRBV7-8 and TRBJ2-1, the CDR3 gives the full variable domain: GAGVSQSPRYKVAKRGQDVALRCDPISGHVSLFWYQQALGQGPEFLTYFQNEAQLDKSGLPSDRFFAERPEGSVSTLKIQRTQQEDSAVYLCASSFTGNEQFFGPGTRLTVL.

This clonotype was picked up many times. The J gene is TRBJ2-1, the V gene TRBV12-3 or TRBV12-4, with D possibly TRBD2 on 6 matching bases. This CDR3 has 14 amino acids. The V end lost 5 bases, the J end lost 4 bases, and 12 bases lay between the germline ends. CDR3 in amino acids: CASSAGTAYNEQFF. The DNA of the CDR3 is TGTGCCAGCAGTGCCGGGACTGCTTACAATGAGCAGTTCTTC.

This clonotype occurred many times. CDR3 in DNA: TGCGCCAGCAGCCAAGATTTCGGGGTGGGGACTAGCGGGATTGATGAGCAGTTCTTC. Its translation: CASSQDFGVGTSGIDEQFF. The V call is TRBV4-3, the J call TRBJ2-1; TRBD2 aligns across 13 bases. The CDR3 extends over 19 amino acids. CDR1 and CDR2 from the germline V gene are LGHNA and YSLEER. Trimming took 0 bases from V and 8 from J; bases not matched to a gene: 13.

The table lists this clonotype with a few counts. V usage is TRBV9 and J usage is TRBJ2-7, with 8 bases that match TRBD2. V lost 3 bases, J lost 3 bases, and 8 bases stayed unmatched. This CDR3 has 15 amino acids. The germline V gene encodes CDR1 SGDLS and CDR2 YYNGEE. CDR3: CASSATGTRVYEQYF. CDR3 nucleotide sequence: TGTGCCAGCAGCGCAACCGGGACTAGGGTCTACGAGCAGTACTTC.

V is TRBV5-1 and J is TRBJ2-1; D assignment may be TRBD1 or TRBD2 (5 bases each). V lost 2 bases and J 4 bases, leaving 13 bases between the germline ends. This CDR3 spans 15 amino acids. Germline CDR1 reads SGHRS; CDR2 reads YFSETQ. The CDR3 nucleotides read TGCGCCAGCAGCTTAGGGGACGGAGCGTACAATGAGCAGTTCTTC. It translates to CASSLGDGAYNEQFF.

This clonotype was detected many times. This chain uses TRBV3-1 with TRBJ2-5; no reliable D call. The CDR3 is 15 amino acids. The germline CDR1 and CDR2 sequences are LGHDT and YNNKEL (reference sequence). V dropped 0 bases and J dropped 4 bases, with 12 bases sitting between them. CDR3 nucleotides: TGTGCCAGCAGCCAAGATCTCTGGGCAGGAGAGACCCAGTACTTC. Translation gives CASSQDLWAGETQYF.

The V and J genes are TRBV27 and TRBJ2-7; tentatively, D is TRBD1 (6 bases). CDR1 and CDR2 (germline): MNHEY, SMNVEV (reference sequence). The CDR3 is 15 residues long. V lost 7 bases, J lost 5 bases, and 21 bases lay in between. The CDR3 DNA sequence: TGTGCCAGCAAAATCTTACAGGGCCCCTCAGACGAGCAGTACTTC. Translating gives CASKILQGPSDEQYF.

This clonotype was observed a handful of times. The V gene is TRBV11-1, the J gene TRBJ1-2, with 12 bases aligning to TRBD1. The CDR3 covers 19 residues. Losses at the gene ends were 4 bases for V and 2 bases for J; bases not matched to a gene: 14. Germline assignment: CDR1 SGHAT and CDR2 FQDESV (reference sequence). The CDR3 region is CASSSPWVGQGASNYGYTF. As DNA, the CDR3 is TGTGCCAGCAGCTCCCCTTGGGTGGGACAGGGGGCGTCGAACTATGGCTACACCTTC.

In its sample, this clonotype was seen a few times. The V gene is TRBV7-2, the J gene TRBJ2-3; D gene uncertain. The germline V and J ends were trimmed by 5 bases and 2 bases, with 5 bases remaining between them. The length of the CDR3 is 12 residues. The V gene's germline CDR1 is SGHTA and CDR2 FQGNSA. The CDR3 DNA sequence: TGTGCCAGCAGCCCTCACACAGATACGCAGTATTTT. This gives the protein CASSPHTDTQYF. The full variable domain, rest sourced from reference TRBV7-2 and TRBJ2-3, is GAGVSQSPSNKVTEKGKDVELRCDPISGHTALYWYRQSLGQGLEFLIYFQGNSAPDKSGLPSDRFSAERTGGSVSTLTIQRTQQEDSAVYLCASSPHTDTQYFGPGTRLTVL.